What follows is one T cell receptor beta chain and its context. Its specificity is not known. These data belong to a study of cytomegalovirus exposure and HLA in healthy donors. The CDR3 sequence is 17 residues long. The J segment lost 0 bases and the V segment lost 5 bases, leaving 8 bases of the junction unmatched. Germline V gene data show CDR1 as SGHVS and CDR2 as FQNEAQ. Study results and caveats: A classifier reportedly called cytomegalovirus status with high sensitivity and specificity.

Primers included in the PCR were 60 Vbeta and 13 Jbeta primers. Assay: immunoSEQ multiplex PCR; the TCRdb copy retains only in-frame clones and omits some. The table shows 95,000 to 150,000 clones, with about 74% occurring only once. The specimen sequenced was PBMCs. The V and J genes are TRBV7-8 and TRBJ2-3, with 10 bases that match TRBD2. The source is a woman between 40 and 55 years old in good health and CMV-seropositive. The CDR3 sequence is CASSPPTSGFSTDTQYF. In DNA, the CDR3 is TGTGCCAGCAGCCCGCCGACTAGCGGGTTTAGCACAGATACGCAGTATTTT.